This T cell receptor (beta chain) was retrieved from a study of blood T cells in healthy people across ages. Whole-study findings and limits: The study found more naive CD4+ cells and higher diversity in long-lived than aged donors.

CDR1 KGHSH and CDR2 LQKENI come from the germline V gene. The V and J ends lost 2 bases and 5 bases, in that order; junction bases with no gene match: 12. The CDR3 length is 17 residues. Using a J-beta primer mix together with a sample-barcoded 5' primer, a second PCR was run for about 7 to 12 cycles. Carrying 12 random nucleotides, a template-switch adaptor labeled each individual cDNA molecule. TCRdb passed the 5' RACE reads through MiXCR, listing each CDR3 protein once. Seen here are about 1.7 million distinct CDR3 sequences, about 30% observed once, and the top ten hold less than 9.5%. PBMCs were isolated at a quantity of at least 6.5 million per sample. As to this clonotype: No antigen is known for it.

The chain has TRBV18 and TRBJ1-1; 9 bases map to TRBD1. The specimen sequenced was blood. The clonotype originates from a woman in her twenties or thirties in good health. The CDR3 loop is CASSPSAQGATGTEAFF. In DNA form, the CDR3 reads TGTGCCAGCTCACCATCGGCACAGGGGGCGACGGGGACTGAAGCTTTCTTT.